The text below deals with one T cell receptor (beta chain). This clone was picked up a small number of times. No antigen is known for it. Base qualities are not provided; no much larger clone lies one nucleotide away. The data stem from a study of blood T cell repertoires in COVID-19 (dated by TCRdb to about 2020). General notes on the study: Samples covering the acute and convalescent phases of COVID-19 were provided by collaborators in the United States, Italy and Spain. The material from the prospective study consisted of cDNA or gDNA derived from T cells, B-cell-depleted T cells, or PBMCs. Deeply sampled blood TCRbeta repertoires from subjects exposed to, actively infected with, or recovered from COVID-19 were included in the dataset. The repertoires were released in a freely available public database intended as a resource for research on the immune response to SARS-CoV-2. The samples were drawn from two sources: the first 160 participants of the ongoing ImmuneRACE study, and some 1,300 subjects contributed by 6 global collaborators. Sample metadata almost always included a de-identified subject ID, COVID-19 status, age in years and sex. Where HLA class I and class II types were available, the types were taken from metadata supplied by the sample provider, not from assay-based typing.

Study-level results and caveats: The quantity of clinical and demographic metadata differed by source and by participant and was supplied without curation.

Collaborating institutions collected whole blood in K2EDTA tubes following their own protocols. For TCRbeta analysis, collaborators shipped samples as frozen whole blood, isolated PBMCs, or DNA extracted from either of those sample types. A distance of 8 bases separates the germline ends of V and J, which lose 0 bases and 5 bases respectively. The germline V gene sets CDR1 to SGDLS and CDR2 to YYNGEE. The CDR3 spans 14 residues, from the cysteine through the phenylalanine. Just CDR3 DNA is preserved here, 42 bases in frame from base 1. The immunoSEQ Assay, a bias-controlled multiplex PCR, was used to amplify TCRbeta CDR3 regions from genomic DNA. For the original study's pipeline: The number of nucleated cells in each sample was estimated by amplification of reference gene primers within the assay. To quantify the absolute abundance of each unique TCRbeta CDR3 rearrangement, sequence reads were collapsed and filtered. Productive Simpson clonality was computed per sample as the square root of Simpson's diversity index over productive rearrangements. The immuneACCESS repertoire file appears here via TCRdb, limited to in-frame rearrangements. These files lack a portion of the clones; in checked studies, under half of the deficit traces to unresolved V genes, and the cause of the others is not known. That table gives V, J and clone size, and the DNA gave D and trimming. This sample gives tens of thousands of clones in total; roughly 70% of them show up just once. Around 24% of the sample is held by the ten biggest clonotypes.

The chain is made from TRBV9 and TRBJ2-2; perhaps TRBD2 is the D gene, with 5 bases matching. The sequenced material came from peripheral blood. This receptor was obtained from a woman in her sixties or seventies in a cohort sampled during active or convalescent COVID-19. CDR3 sequence: CASSVVGETGELFF. The nucleotides are TGTGCCAGCAGCGTAGTCGGGGAAACCGGGGAGCTGTTTTTT.